The subject of this entry is one TCR beta chain. Its antigen is still unknown. The record originates from a study of CXCR3-negative and CXCR3-positive naive CD8 T cells. Germline CDR1 SQVTM, CDR2 ANQGSEA. The CDR3 has 16 residues. The study made its TRB cDNA libraries by 5' RACE, adding UMI labels. TCRdb re-called the 5' RACE reads; one entry per CDR3 protein, DNA not given. The sample table includes approximately 90,000 distinct CDR3 sequences. General study points: Memory cells diverged, while naive CXCR3-positive and CXCR3-negative cells had similar TRBV-TRBJ usage. Naive cells that were CXCR3-positive had more hydrophobic TRB CDR3s (compared with CXCR3-negative naive cells). Memory CD8+ cells showed much lower diversity, while both naive subsets were comparably high.

Every CD8+ subset sample held a few hundred thousand flow-sorted cells, done in triplicate. CD45RO-CCR7+CD27+CD95- characterized naive CD8+ T cells. This TCR derives from a human donor in good health. Some clones in this sample may be carry-over from other donors' samples. The chain employs TRBV29-1 and TRBJ1-3; TCRdb's D call of TRBD1 is untestable without DNA. Sample: naive CXCR3+ CD8+ T cells from blood. The sample's subset: CD45RO-CCR7+CD27+CD95- naive CD8+ T cells expressing CXCR3 (TNR3+). CDR3 in amino acids: CSVEGPRGTAGNTIYF.